The source of this TCR beta chain is a study of blood T cell repertoires in COVID-19. Overall study context: Samples representing acute and convalescent COVID-19 were sourced from the United States, Italy and Spain. Sources were T cells, B-cell-depleted T cells, or PBMCs; the material itself was cDNA or gDNA.

Participants' reported clinical history set cohort assignment. Authors' data handling: The assay estimated nucleated cells by amplifying reference gene primers. TCRdb's copy holds only in-frame clones and misses some; the assay was immunoSEQ multiplex PCR. From that table come the V and J calls and clone size; the DNA was used to work out D and trimming. The sample has some 140,000 clones, about 86% seen once. Trimming left V 5 bases short and J 1 base short, with 17 bases between. The length of the CDR3 is 16 residues. In germline, CDR1 is SGHTA, CDR2 FQGNSA. The sequencing sample was made of PBMCs or T cells enriched from blood (not recorded which). The J gene is TRBJ1-1, the V gene TRBV7-2, with a weak D call TRBD1 (5 bases). This TCR came from a man between 35 and 55 years old with acute COVID-19. CDR3 amino acids: CASSLQGAGRNTEAFF. The CDR3 bases are TGTGCCAGCAGCCTCCAAGGGGCGGGAAGGAACACTGAAGCTTTCTTT.